This TCR beta chain was recorded in a study of blood T cell repertoires in COVID-19. Study-level background: Samples came from the United States, Italy and Spain, spanning acute and convalescent COVID-19. T cells, B-cell-depleted T cells, or PBMCs supplied cDNA or gDNA.

V was trimmed by 6 bases and J by 2 bases, leaving 7 bases between them. CDR3 length: 13 residues. The germline V gene encodes CDR1 MDHEN and CDR2 SYDVKM. In the original workflow: Amplification with reference gene primers provided the estimates of nucleated cell counts. The repertoire was sequenced with immunoSEQ multiplex PCR; TCRdb's copy has only in-frame clones and lacks some. Clone size and the V and J calls come from that table; the DNA yielded D and trimming. The sample lists about 220,000 clones, around 75% occurring once. This clone was counted a few times. The sample was peripheral blood. This chain joins TRBV28 and TRBJ2-2, with D tentatively TRBD2 (5 bases). The source of this sequence is a human donor in a cohort sampled during active COVID-19. CDR3 protein: CASREVNTGELFF. The CDR3 nucleotides are TGTGCCAGCAGGGAGGTTAACACCGGGGAGCTGTTTTTT.